These 2 T cell receptor beta chains came from one sample sequenced in a study of a mutant IDH1 vaccine in newly diagnosed glioma. Generated by immunoSEQ multiplex PCR, the TCRdb table keeps only in-frame clones and is missing some. The sample holds roughly 40,000 clones, approximately 85% seen once. No antigen has been assigned to these receptors. Indicated time point: week 5, during vaccination. Topical imiquimod accompanied each vaccine dose, which consisted of 300 ug of mutant IDH1 20-mer peptide. The specimen was PBMCs, collected from a glioma patient whose treatment included an IDH1 peptide vaccine. The receptors shown here come from a man aged 35 to 55 with glioma.

Concerning this clone: The junction departs from the called germline gene at one end, perhaps through a read error. The chain couples TRBV7-7 to TRBJ2-6, with no clear D. Germline V gene sequence: CDR1 SSHAT, CDR2 FNYEAQ (reference sequence). The CDR3 is 14 amino acids. The CDR3 bases are TGTGCTAGCAGCTCCGGGCATGGGGCCAACGTCCTGACTTTC. This translates into CASSSGHGANVLTF. Full variable domain (remainder filled in from reference TRBV7-7 and TRBJ2-6): GAGVSQSPRYKVTKRGQDVTLRCDPISSHATLYWYQQALGQGPEFLTYFNYEAQPDKSGLPSDRFSAERPEGSISTLTIQRTEQRDSAMYRCASSSGHGANVLTFGAGSRLTVL.

CDR3 coding DNA: TGTGCCAGCAGTGCAGAGACTAGCGGAGGTTACGAGCAGTACTTC. It codes for CASSAETSGGYEQYF. The chain joins TRBV6-1 to TRBJ2-7; 9 positions agree with TRBD2. Unmatched junction bases numbered 8, after V lost 4 bases and J lost 4 bases. The CDR3 is 15 amino acids. The germline V gene has CDR1 MNHNS and CDR2 SASEGT.